This TCR beta chain was recorded in a study of Ad26.COV2.S vaccination and SARS-CoV-2 variants. Study-level information: In the COV1001 trial, the donor was in the Ad26.COV2.S arm.

As regards this clone: Its antigen is not known.

The CDR3 is 15 amino acids. Germline loops: CDR1 SGHVS, CDR2 FNYEAQ. V was pared by 1 base and J by 2 bases, with 12 bases between. Overall study findings and caveats: The study found higher spike-specific TCR breadth in vaccine than placebo recipients. With respect to non-spike TCR breadth, vaccine and placebo recipients were similar.

Sequencing used immunoSEQ multiplex PCR; TCRdb keeps in-frame clones, though not all of them. The repertoire consists of roughly 400,000 clones, with roughly 87% occurring once and the leading ten covering around 4.5%. Described treatment: roughly 19 received Ad26.COV2.S at low or high dose, single or two shots; several received placebo; per-sample allocation not given. Samples came from day 63 after the first vaccine or placebo injection. An adult donor aged 18-55 years was enrolled in Boston. The sequence derives from a person aged 18-60 years who received the Ad26.COV2.S COVID-19 vaccine or a placebo. The sample consisted of peripheral blood, taken in a trial of Ad26.COV2.S vaccine versus placebo. The gene calls are TRBV7-6 and TRBJ2-7; tentatively, D is TRBD2 (5 bases). The CDR3 nucleotides read TGTGCCAGCAGCTTAGAGTCTGGCGGGCCCTACGAGCAGTACTTC. The encoded protein is CASSLESGGPYEQYF.